This TCR beta chain emerged from a study of Tregs in tolerant kidney transplant recipients. V shed 3 bases, J shed 0 bases, and the junction held 4 bases outside the gene matches. This CDR3 has 15 amino acids. The germline V gene has CDR1 SGHTA and CDR2 FQGNSA. This table comes from immunoSEQ multiplex PCR, and its TCRdb copy is limited to in-frame clones, with some not included. The repertoire holds about 110,000 clones, with around 89% as singletons. A remark on this clone: The antigen remains undetermined.

Study-level results: Few patients were studied, so findings need validation in larger groups.

The source of this sequence is a human donor who received a combined kidney and bone marrow transplant. The J gene is TRBJ2-7, the V gene TRBV7-2, with TRBD2 matching 8 bases. Material: CD4+ T cells from blood, obtained before the transplant. In nucleotides, the CDR3 is TGTGCCAGCAGCTTTAGCGGGACCCTCTCCTACGAGCAGTACTTC. Translating gives CASSFSGTLSYEQYF.